This TCR beta chain was captured in a study of OX40 agonist ivuxolimab in advanced cancers. Notes on the study in general: Dose levels from 0.1 to 3.0 mg/kg saw CD4+ and CD8+ blood T cells expand clonally by week 6.

Assay used: immunoSEQ multiplex PCR; TCRdb lists only in-frame clones, some missing. The data contain tens of thousands of clones, roughly 87% of them singletons. Germline V gives CDR1 MDHEN, CDR2 SYDVKM. Unmatched junction bases numbered 5, after V lost 6 bases and J lost 4 bases. This CDR3 spans 13 amino acids. As regards this clone: Its antigen is still unknown.

Here the sequenced sample was CD4+ or CD8+ T cells sorted from blood, taken in a trial of the OX40 agonist ivuxolimab. The receptor was isolated from an adult with an advanced solid tumor such as melanoma, head and neck, liver or kidney cancer. The chain has TRBV28 and TRBJ2-5; 7 positions match TRBD1. CDR3 coding DNA: TGTGCCAGCAGAAAACAGGGGCCAGAGACCCAGTACTTC. Encoded protein: CASRKQGPETQYF.